These 10 T cell receptor beta chains came from one sample sequenced in a study of technical replicates of blood from a handful of donors. TCRdb's table, derived via immunoSEQ multiplex PCR, lists solely in-frame clones and lacks some. The repertoire includes 87,000 or so clones, just over 90% of them detected once, and around 0.3% sits in the top ten. Sequencing used T cells isolated from PBMCs. The receptors were gathered from a human donor in good health.

Here the CDR3 DNA reads TGTGCCAGCAGTCCACTCCTTGGGAGGAACACTGAAGCTTTCTTT. Translated: CASSPLLGRNTEAFF. The chain carries TRBV27 and TRBJ1-1; unclear D gene. V was shortened by 5 bases and J by 1 base, with 14 bases between the two germline ends. This CDR3 has 15 residues. Germline V gene sequence: CDR1 MNHEY, CDR2 SMNVEV (reference sequence).

As to this clone: A read error may produce the germline difference seen at one junction end. This chain connects TRBV5-1 to TRBJ2-1; D is undetermined. CDR3 size: 12 residues. Germline V gives CDR1 SGHRS, CDR2 YFSETQ. CDR3 sequence: CASSLYYDEQFF. For the CDR3, the DNA is TGCGCCAGCAGCCTATACTACGATGAGCAGTTCTTC.

This chain uses TRBV28 with TRBJ2-4, with D unresolved. Trimming removed 7 bases at V and 9 bases at J, with 16 bases between. Per the germline V gene, CDR1 is MDHEN and CDR2 is SYDVKM. The CDR3 consists of 13 residues. CDR3 in amino acids: CASMLAVNGIQYF. CDR3 nucleotides: TGTGCCAGCATGTTGGCGGTGAATGGCATTCAGTACTTC.

The chain is built from TRBV5-1 and TRBJ2-3, with 11 bases aligning to TRBD2. This CDR3 contains 16 residues. CDR1 and CDR2 (germline): SGHRS, YFSETQ. The V and J ends lost 0 bases and 2 bases, in that order; junction bases with no gene match: 2. The CDR3 region has the DNA TGCGCCAGCAGCTTGGGACTAGCGGGATACACAGATACGCAGTATTTT. As protein: CASSLGLAGYTDTQYF.

The J gene is TRBJ1-4, the V gene TRBV6-5; 9 nucleotides agree with TRBD1. Germline CDR1 is MNHEY and CDR2 is SVGAGI. V dropped 5 bases and J dropped 4; count of bases not matched to a gene: 5. The CDR3 is made up of 15 amino acids. In nucleotides, the CDR3 is TGTGCCAGCAGTGCGAGGACAGGGGATAATGAAAAACTGTTTTTT. Translation gives CASSARTGDNEKLFF.

V and J are TRBV5-1 and TRBJ2-5, with D perhaps matching TRBD1 (6 bases). V was trimmed by 0 bases and J by 4 bases, leaving 7 bases between them. CDR3 length: 13 amino acids. CDR1 and CDR2 (germline): SGHRS, YFSETQ. CDR3 sequence reads: CASSLGGRETQYF. The DNA for the CDR3 is TGCGCCAGCAGCTTGGGGGGGCGAGAGACCCAGTACTTC.

The V call is TRBV15, the J call TRBJ1-5; 7 nucleotides match TRBD1. The CDR3 covers 17 residues. V dropped 5 bases and J dropped 6; count of bases not matched to a gene: 16. Germline CDR1 LNHNV, CDR2 YYDKDF (reference sequence). CDR3 in amino acids: CATSAQTTGILTQPQHF. CDR3 nucleotide sequence: TGTGCCACCAGCGCCCAAACGACAGGGATCTTAACTCAGCCCCAGCATTTT.

The chain links TRBV6-1 to TRBJ2-1; 8 nucleotides align to TRBD1. CDR3 length: 15 residues. V dropped 6 bases and J dropped 8; count of bases not matched to a gene: 12. The germline V gene has CDR1 MNHNS and CDR2 SASEGT. CDR3 sequence (DNA): TGTGCCAGCAGCGTCAGACAGGGGTGGGGCGATGAGCAGTTCTTC. It encodes CASSVRQGWGDEQFF.

The chain employs TRBV5-1 and TRBJ2-1; tentative D call: TRBD2 (6 bases). The CDR3 has 15 residues. Trimming cost V 4 bases and J 0 bases, with 11 bases left between them. Germline lookup yields CDR1 SGHRS and CDR2 YFSETQ. This CDR3 reads CASSPGENSYNEQFF. As DNA, the CDR3 is TGCGCCAGCAGCCCGGGGGAAAACTCCTACAATGAGCAGTTCTTC.

CDR3 region: CASSQRTTRVETQYF. CDR3 DNA: TGCGCCAGCAGCCAAAGGACTACCCGCGTGGAGACCCAGTACTTC. This sequence joins TRBV5-1 and TRBJ2-5; D possibly corresponds to TRBD2 (6 bases). Germline V gene sequence: CDR1 SGHRS, CDR2 YFSETQ. The V gene lost 4 bases and the J gene lost 5 bases, with 18 bases spanning the gap. The CDR3 covers 15 residues.